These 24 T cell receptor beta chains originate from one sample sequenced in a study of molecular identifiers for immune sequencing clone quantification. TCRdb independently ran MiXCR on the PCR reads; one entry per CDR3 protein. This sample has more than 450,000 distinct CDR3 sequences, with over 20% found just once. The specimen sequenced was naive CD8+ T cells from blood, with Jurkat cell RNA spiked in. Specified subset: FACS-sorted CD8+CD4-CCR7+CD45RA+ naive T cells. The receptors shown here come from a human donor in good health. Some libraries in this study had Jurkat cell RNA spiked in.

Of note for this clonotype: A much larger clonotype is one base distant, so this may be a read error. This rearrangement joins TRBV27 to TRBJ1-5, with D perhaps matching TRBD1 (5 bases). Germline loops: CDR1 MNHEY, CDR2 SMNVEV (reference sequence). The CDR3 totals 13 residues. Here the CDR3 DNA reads TGTGCCTGCAGTTCCGACAGCGGGGAGCCCCAGCATTTT. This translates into CACSSDSGEPQHF.

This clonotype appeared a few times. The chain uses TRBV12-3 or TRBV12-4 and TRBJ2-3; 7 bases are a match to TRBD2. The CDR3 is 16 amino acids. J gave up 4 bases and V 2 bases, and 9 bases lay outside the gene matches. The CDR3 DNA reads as TGTGCCAGCAGTTTACTGGTTGCGGGAGACTCAGATACGCAGTATTTT. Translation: CASSLLVAGDSDTQYF.

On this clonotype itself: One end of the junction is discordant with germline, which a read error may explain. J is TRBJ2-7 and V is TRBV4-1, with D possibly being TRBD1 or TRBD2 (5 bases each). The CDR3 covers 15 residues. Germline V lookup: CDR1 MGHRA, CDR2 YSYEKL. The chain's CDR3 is CASSLEPGSSYGQYF. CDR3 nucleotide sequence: TGCGCCAGCAGCCTAGAGCCAGGGAGCTCCTACGGGCAGTACTTC.

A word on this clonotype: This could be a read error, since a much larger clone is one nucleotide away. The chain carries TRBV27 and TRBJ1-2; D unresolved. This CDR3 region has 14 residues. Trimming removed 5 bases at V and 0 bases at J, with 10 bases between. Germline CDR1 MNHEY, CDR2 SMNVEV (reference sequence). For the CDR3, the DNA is TGTGCCAGCAGTCTCCGACTGCCTAACTATGGCTACACCTTC. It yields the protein CASSLRLPNYGYTF.

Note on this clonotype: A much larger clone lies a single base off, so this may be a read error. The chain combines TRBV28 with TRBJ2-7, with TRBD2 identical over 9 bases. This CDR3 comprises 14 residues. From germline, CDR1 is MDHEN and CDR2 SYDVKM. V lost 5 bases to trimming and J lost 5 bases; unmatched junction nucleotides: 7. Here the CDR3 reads CASSPLAGPDEQYF. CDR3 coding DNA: TGTGCCAGCAGTCCCCTAGCGGGACCCGACGAGCAGTACTTC.

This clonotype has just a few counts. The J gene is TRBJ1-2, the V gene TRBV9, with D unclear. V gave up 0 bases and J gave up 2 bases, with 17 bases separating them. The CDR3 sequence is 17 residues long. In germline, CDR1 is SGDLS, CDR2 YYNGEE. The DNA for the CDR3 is TGTGCCAGCAGCGTAGGATTGGACCCGCGCCAGAACTATGGCTACACCTTC. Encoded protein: CASSVGLDPRQNYGYTF. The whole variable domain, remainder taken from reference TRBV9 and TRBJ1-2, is DSGVTQTPKHLITATGQRVTLRCSPRSGDLSVYWYQQSLDQGLQFLIQYYNGEERAKGNILERFSAQQFPDLHSELNLSSLELGDSALYFCASSVGLDPRQNYGYTFGSGTRLTVV.

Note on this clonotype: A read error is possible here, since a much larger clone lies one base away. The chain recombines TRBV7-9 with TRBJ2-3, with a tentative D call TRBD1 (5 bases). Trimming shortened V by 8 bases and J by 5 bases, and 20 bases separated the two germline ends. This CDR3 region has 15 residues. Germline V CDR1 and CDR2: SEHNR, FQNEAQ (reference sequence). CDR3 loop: CASGQPNSRGDTQYF. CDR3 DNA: TGTGCCAGCGGCCAACCGAACTCAAGGGGAGATACGCAGTATTTT.

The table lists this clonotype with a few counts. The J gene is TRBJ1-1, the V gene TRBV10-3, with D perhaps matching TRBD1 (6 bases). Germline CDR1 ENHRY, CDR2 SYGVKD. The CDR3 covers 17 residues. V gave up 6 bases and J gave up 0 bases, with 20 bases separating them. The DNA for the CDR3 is TGTGCCATCAGCCCAATCGGACAGCCCGAAGTGAACACTGAAGCTTTCTTT. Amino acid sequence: CAISPIGQPEVNTEAFF.

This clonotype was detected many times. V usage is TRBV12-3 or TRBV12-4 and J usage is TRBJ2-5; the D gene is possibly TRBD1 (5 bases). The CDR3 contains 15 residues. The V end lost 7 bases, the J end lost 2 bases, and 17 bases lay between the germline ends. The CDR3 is CASTPTGPRQETQYF. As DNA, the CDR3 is TGTGCCAGCACCCCTACAGGTCCGCGACAAGAGACCCAGTACTTC.

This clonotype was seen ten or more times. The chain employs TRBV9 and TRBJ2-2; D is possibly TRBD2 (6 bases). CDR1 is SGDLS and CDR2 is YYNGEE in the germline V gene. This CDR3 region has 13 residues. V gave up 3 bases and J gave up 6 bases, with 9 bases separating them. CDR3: CASSAAGSGELFF. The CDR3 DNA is TGTGCCAGCAGCGCAGCGGGCTCCGGGGAGCTGTTTTTT.

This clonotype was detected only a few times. The CDR3 region is CASSYSTSGITDTQYF. As DNA, the CDR3 is TGTGCCAGCAGTTACTCTACTAGCGGGATCACAGATACGCAGTATTTT. This chain uses TRBV6-5 with TRBJ2-3, with TRBD2 matching 10 bases. Trimming removed 0 bases from V and 2 bases from J; junction bases left unmatched: 2. This CDR3 is 16 amino acids long. Germline V gene data show CDR1 as MNHEY and CDR2 as SVGAGI.

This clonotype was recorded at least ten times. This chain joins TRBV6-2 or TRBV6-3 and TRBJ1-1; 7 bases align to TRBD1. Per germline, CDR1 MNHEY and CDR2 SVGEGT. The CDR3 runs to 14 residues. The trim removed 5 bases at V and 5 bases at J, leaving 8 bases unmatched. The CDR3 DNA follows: TGTGCCAGCAGTAAATACAGGGGTGAGACTGAAGCTTTCTTT. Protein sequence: CASSKYRGETEAFF.

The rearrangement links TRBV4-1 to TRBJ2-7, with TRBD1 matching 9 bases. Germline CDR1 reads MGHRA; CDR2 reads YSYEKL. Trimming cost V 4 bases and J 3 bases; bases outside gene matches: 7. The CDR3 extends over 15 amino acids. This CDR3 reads CASSRERQGGYEQYF. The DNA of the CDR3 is TGCGCCAGCAGCCGAGAAAGACAGGGGGGCTACGAGCAGTACTTC.

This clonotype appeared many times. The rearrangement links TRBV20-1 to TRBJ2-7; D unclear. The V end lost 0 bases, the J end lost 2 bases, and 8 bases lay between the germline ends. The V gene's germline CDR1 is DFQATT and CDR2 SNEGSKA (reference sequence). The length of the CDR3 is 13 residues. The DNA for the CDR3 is TGCAGTGCTAGAGAAGGCCCCACCTACGAGCAGTACTTC. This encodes CSAREGPTYEQYF.

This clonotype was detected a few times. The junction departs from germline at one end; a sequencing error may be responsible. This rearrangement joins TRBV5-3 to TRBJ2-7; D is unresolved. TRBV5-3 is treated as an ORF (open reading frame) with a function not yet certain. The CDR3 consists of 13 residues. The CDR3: CASSLNNPYEQYF. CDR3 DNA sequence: TGTGCCAGCAGCTTGAACAACCCCTACGAGCAGTACTTC.

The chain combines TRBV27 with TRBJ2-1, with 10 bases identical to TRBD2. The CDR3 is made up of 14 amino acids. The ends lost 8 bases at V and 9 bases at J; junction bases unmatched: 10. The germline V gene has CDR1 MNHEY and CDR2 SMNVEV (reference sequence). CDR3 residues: CASWGLAGAVEQFF. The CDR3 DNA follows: TGTGCCAGCTGGGGGCTAGCGGGAGCGGTTGAGCAGTTCTTC.

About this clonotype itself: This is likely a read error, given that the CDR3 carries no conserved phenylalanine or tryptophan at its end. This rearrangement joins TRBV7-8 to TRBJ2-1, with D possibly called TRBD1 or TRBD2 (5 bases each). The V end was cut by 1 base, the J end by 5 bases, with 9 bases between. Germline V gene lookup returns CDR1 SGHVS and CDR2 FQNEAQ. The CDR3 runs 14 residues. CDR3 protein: CASSLVVGDNEQFL. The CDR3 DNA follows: TGTGCCAGCAGCTTAGTGGTGGGGGACAATGAGCAGTTCCTC.

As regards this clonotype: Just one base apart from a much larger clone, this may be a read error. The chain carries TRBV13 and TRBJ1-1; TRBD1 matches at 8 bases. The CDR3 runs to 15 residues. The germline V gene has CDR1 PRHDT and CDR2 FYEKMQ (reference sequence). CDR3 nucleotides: TGTACCAGCAGCCGACAGACAGGGGCCGGCACTGAAGCTTTCTTT. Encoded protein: CTSSRQTGAGTEAFF.

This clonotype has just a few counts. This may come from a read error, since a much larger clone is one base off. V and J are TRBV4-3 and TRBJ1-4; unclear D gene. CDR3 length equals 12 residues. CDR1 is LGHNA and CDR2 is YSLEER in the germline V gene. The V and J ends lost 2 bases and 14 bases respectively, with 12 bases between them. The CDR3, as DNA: TGCGCCAGCAGCCAAATTTCAAGGATGCTGTTTTTT. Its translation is CASSQISRMLFF.

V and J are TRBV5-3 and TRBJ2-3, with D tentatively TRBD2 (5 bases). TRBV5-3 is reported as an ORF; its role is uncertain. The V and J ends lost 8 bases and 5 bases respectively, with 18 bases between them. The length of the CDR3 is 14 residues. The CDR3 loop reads CASSSGGWGDTQYF. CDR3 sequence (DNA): TGTGCCAGCAGTTCCGGAGGATGGGGAGATACGCAGTATTTT.

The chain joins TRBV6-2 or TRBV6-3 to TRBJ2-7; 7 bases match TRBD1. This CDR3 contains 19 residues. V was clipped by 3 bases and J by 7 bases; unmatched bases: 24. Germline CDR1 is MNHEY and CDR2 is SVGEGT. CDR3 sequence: CASSYNPGQAQVWNGEQYF. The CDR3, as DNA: TGTGCCAGCAGTTATAACCCCGGACAGGCCCAAGTTTGGAACGGAGAGCAGTACTTC.

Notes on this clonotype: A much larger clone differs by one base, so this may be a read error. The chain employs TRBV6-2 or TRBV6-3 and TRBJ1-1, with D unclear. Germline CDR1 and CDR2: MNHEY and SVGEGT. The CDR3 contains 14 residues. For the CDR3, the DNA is TGTACCAGCAGTTACTCTTACCCCGGCACTGAAGCTTTCTTT. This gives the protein CTSSYSYPGTEAFF.

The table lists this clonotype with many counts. The CDR3 loop reads CASRTGIATYEQYF. The DNA for the CDR3 is TGTGCCAGCAGAACAGGGATAGCAACCTACGAGCAGTACTTC. The gene calls are TRBV28 and TRBJ2-7; D is perhaps TRBD1 (6 bases). CDR1 and CDR2 from the germline V gene are MDHEN and SYDVKM. The CDR3 spans 14 residues. The germline V and J ends were trimmed by 6 bases and 2 bases, with 14 bases remaining between them.

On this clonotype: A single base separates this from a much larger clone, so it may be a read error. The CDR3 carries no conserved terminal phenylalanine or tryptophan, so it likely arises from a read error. CDR3 coding DNA: TGCGCCAGCAGCTCAAGTCTACAGGGAGACACTGAAGCTTTCTCT. Amino acids: CASSSSLQGDTEAFS. This chain links TRBV4-3 with TRBJ1-1, with D possibly being TRBD1 (6 bases). This CDR3 is 15 amino acids long. Germline CDR1 LGHNA, CDR2 YSLEER. V lost 5 bases to trimming and J lost 3 bases, with 16 bases between them.